A single sample gave rise to the 22 T cell receptor beta chains below, sequenced in a study of vaccination effects on CD4 cells after COVID-19 (dated by TCRdb to 2021 to 2024). In the ViraFEST assay, PBMC were stimulated with viral peptide pools, and antigen-specific CD4+ T cell clonotypes were then identified by expansion using TCR sequencing. After more than nine days of culture, CD4+ T cells were isolated with the EasySep CD4+ T cell isolation kit. Each participant received two doses of an mRNA SARS-CoV-2 vaccine, either BNT162b2 or mRNA-1273. Antigens of these TCRs are unknown. The library was built by means of the immunoSEQ multiplex PCR assay. This immuneACCESS table, as held by TCRdb, lists in-frame sequences with V and J called but not all clones. Of the missing ones, under half trace to an unresolved V gene in checked studies; the others have no known cause. This sample gives 75,000 to 100,000 clones in total; under 85% of them show up just once. Roughly 1.1% of the sample goes to the ten largest clones.

The sample here was CD4+ T cells from PBMCs cultured with HCoV-OC43 spike peptides, taken after COVID-19 vaccination. The cell subset or site label for this specimen denotes: HCoV-OC43 spike overlapping peptide pool stimulation. The receptors were sampled from a human donor who received a COVID-19 vaccine.

This chain uses TRBV3-1 (or the pseudogene TRBV3-2) with TRBJ1-6, with D unclear. Trimming took 0 bases from V and 9 from J, leaving 6 bases between them. Germline CDR1 and CDR2: LGHDT and YNNKEL (reference sequence). There are 13 residues in the CDR3. CDR3 amino acids: CASSQEGISPLHF. Written as DNA, the CDR3 is TGTGCCAGCAGCCAAGAGGGGATTTCACCCCTCCACTTT.

The chain is built from TRBV7-8 and TRBJ1-1; D is uncertain. The V end was cut by 5 bases, the J end by 1 base, with 11 bases between. The CDR3 has 14 residues. Germline V gene sequence: CDR1 SGHVS, CDR2 FQNEAQ. The CDR3 nucleotides are TGTGCCAGCAGCCCCAAGGTGGGGAACACTGAAGCTTTCTTT. Its translation is CASSPKVGNTEAFF.

This clone appeared a few times. The rearrangement joins TRBV7-9 to TRBJ2-1, with a weak D call TRBD2 (5 bases). The V and J ends lost 7 bases and 0 bases respectively, with 10 bases between them. Germline V gene sequence: CDR1 SEHNR, CDR2 FQNEAQ (reference sequence). This CDR3 region has 14 residues. This chain's CDR3 is CASNGLTSYNEQFF. As DNA, the CDR3 is TGTGCCAGCAACGGACTTACCTCCTACAATGAGCAGTTCTTC.

In this sample, this clone turned up once. The gene calls are TRBV9 and TRBJ1-4, with D perhaps TRBD1 (5 bases). With 3 bases removed from V and 1 base from J, the gap between germline ends came to 13 bases. This CDR3 has 16 residues. Germline V lookup: CDR1 SGDLS, CDR2 YYNGEE. The DNA of the CDR3 is TGTGCCAGCAGCGCAGGGTCAATTTTAACTAATGAAAAACTGTTTTTT. As protein: CASSAGSILTNEKLFF. The whole variable domain, filled in from reference TRBV9 and TRBJ1-4, reads DSGVTQTPKHLITATGQRVTLRCSPRSGDLSVYWYQQSLDQGLQFLIQYYNGEERAKGNILERFSAQQFPDLHSELNLSSLELGDSALYFCASSAGSILTNEKLFFGSGTQLSVL.

The rearrangement uses TRBV6-5 and TRBJ1-5, with 7 bases identical to TRBD1. V lost 2 bases and J lost 3; bases outside the gene matches: 4. CDR3 length: 15 amino acids. Germline V lookup: CDR1 MNHEY, CDR2 SVGAGI. The DNA of the CDR3 is TGTGCCAGCAGTTACAGCGGGACAGCCAATCAGCCCCAGCATTTT. Its protein product is CASSYSGTANQPQHF.

The CDR3 protein is CASSSGLYSGNTIYF. Written as DNA, the CDR3 is TGTGCCAGCAGTTCCGGGTTATACTCTGGAAACACCATATATTTT. The genes are TRBV27 and TRBJ1-3; D not certain. V lost 4 bases to trimming and J lost 0 bases, with 10 bases between them. The CDR3 is made up of 15 amino acids. CDR1 is MNHEY, CDR2 SMNVEV, per germline (reference sequence).

The chain uses TRBV30 and TRBJ1-3; possibly TRBD1 for D (6 bases). V was cut by 1 base and J by 0 bases, with 10 bases left in between. The CDR3 contains 15 residues. CDR1 GTSNPN and CDR2 SVGIG come from the germline V gene (reference sequence). As DNA, the CDR3 is TGTGCCTGGAGTGACGGAGGGGGCTCTGGAAACACCATATATTTT. Protein sequence: CAWSDGGGSGNTIYF.

V and J are TRBV19 and TRBJ1-5; perhaps TRBD1 as D (5 bases). Per germline, CDR1 LNHDA and CDR2 SQIVND (reference sequence). This CDR3 contains 14 residues. Between the trimmed V and J ends, which lost 3 bases and 7 bases, there was a span of 13 bases. The CDR3 bases are TGTGCCAGTAGTATTTCGGGGGTTTTGCAGCCCCAGCATTTT. Amino acid sequence: CASSISGVLQPQHF. Based on the CDR3 plus reference TRBV19 and TRBJ1-5, the full variable domain is DGGITQSPKYLFRKEGQNVTLSCEQNLNHDAMYWYRQDPGQGLRLIYYSQIVNDFQKGDIAEGYSVSREKKESFPLTVTSAQKNPTAFYLCASSISGVLQPQHFGDGTRLSIL.

The chain links TRBV19 to TRBJ1-2; unclear D gene. CDR1 is LNHDA and CDR2 is SQIVND in the germline V gene (reference sequence). This CDR3 contains 12 residues. V lost 4 bases and J 0 bases, leaving 3 bases between the germline ends. CDR3 bases: TGTGCCAGTAGTACACCTAACTATGGCTACACCTTC. Protein product: CASSTPNYGYTF.

The chain links TRBV7-8 to TRBJ2-3; D could derive from TRBD1 or TRBD2 (6 bases each). From germline, CDR1 is SGHVS and CDR2 FQNEAQ. Deletions cut 6 bases from V and 3 bases from J, with 13 bases between. The CDR3 loop spans 14 amino acids. For the CDR3, the DNA is TGTGCCAGCAGACAGAGAGGGGGGACAGATACGCAGTATTTT. Its translation: CASRQRGGTDTQYF.

The chain is built from TRBV6-5 and TRBJ2-1, with D unresolved. Germline V gives CDR1 MNHEY, CDR2 SVGAGI. The CDR3 consists of 12 residues. Between the trimmed V and J ends, which lost 4 bases and 8 bases, there was a span of 9 bases. The DNA of the CDR3 is TGTGCCAGCAGTTCCGGCGGAGATGAGCAGTTCTTC. Its translation: CASSSGGDEQFF.

The gene calls are TRBV5-1 and TRBJ1-2; TRBD1 is a possible D gene (6 bases). CDR1 is SGHRS and CDR2 is YFSETQ in the germline V gene. The CDR3 is made up of 13 amino acids. Trimming took 5 bases from V and 0 from J, leaving 8 bases between them. The CDR3 here is CASRWTANYGYTF. The CDR3 coding sequence is TGCGCCAGCAGGTGGACAGCTAACTATGGCTACACCTTC.

This sequence joins TRBV6-6 and TRBJ2-3; D might be TRBD2 (5 bases). Germline CDR1 and CDR2: MNHNY and SVGAGI (reference sequence). The CDR3 length is 14 residues. V was cut by 8 bases and J by 6 bases, with 18 bases left in between. The CDR3 is CASVLGSVRDTQYF. CDR3 nucleotides: TGTGCCAGCGTCCTGGGGAGCGTGCGGGATACGCAGTATTTT.

This clone occurred a few times. This chain uses TRBV12-3 or TRBV12-4 with TRBJ2-7; 8 bases map to TRBD1. The CDR3 sequence is 13 residues long. The junction had 7 bases not matched to a gene; V was cut back by 8 bases and J by 4 bases. The CDR3 DNA sequence: TGTGCCAGCGGTCCGGACAGGGAATACGAGCAGTACGTC. Translation: CASGPDREYEQYV.

The rearrangement links TRBV6-5 to TRBJ1-3, with D unresolved. Trimming removed 6 bases from V and 3 bases from J, with 6 bases in between. The CDR3 runs 12 residues. The germline V gene has CDR1 MNHEY and CDR2 SVGAGI. Here the CDR3 DNA reads TGTGCCAGCAGGGCCAATGGAAACACCATATATTTT. Translated, it gives CASRANGNTIYF.

The rearrangement links TRBV18 to TRBJ2-5, with unresolved D. This CDR3 is built from 15 residues. Per germline, CDR1 KGHSH and CDR2 LQKENI. The V and J ends lost 5 bases and 2 bases respectively, with 15 bases between them. For the CDR3, the DNA is TGTGCCAGCTCAACTGTTCTCGGTTTTCAAGAGACCCAGTACTTC. Protein: CASSTVLGFQETQYF.

The chain is built from TRBV6-5 and TRBJ1-2, with a weak D call TRBD1 (5 bases). The CDR3 extends over 14 amino acids. Germline-derived CDR1 and CDR2 are MNHEY and SVGAGI. V was trimmed by 2 bases and J by 6 bases, leaving 13 bases between them. CDR3: CASSYRGPVDGYTF. The CDR3 nucleotides are TGTGCCAGCAGTTACAGGGGACCCGTTGATGGCTACACCTTC.

This clone turned up a few times. The chain is built from TRBV6-5 and TRBJ1-6; 8 nucleotides line up with TRBD1. Per the germline V gene, CDR1 is MNHEY and CDR2 is SVGAGI. The junction had 11 bases not matched to a gene; V was cut back by 6 bases and J by 10 bases. The CDR3 consists of 15 residues. The CDR3 nucleotides read TGTGCCAGCAGCCGATCGACAGGGGCATCGTCACCCCTCCACTTT. Amino acids: CASSRSTGASSPLHF.

This clone was counted between two and nine times. This sequence joins TRBV3-1 (or the pseudogene TRBV3-2) and TRBJ2-5, with D perhaps being TRBD1 or TRBD2 (5 bases each). The V end lost 2 bases, the J end lost 5 bases, and 12 bases lay between the germline ends. This CDR3 has 14 residues. The V gene's germline CDR1 is LGHDT and CDR2 YNNKEL (reference sequence). The CDR3 DNA follows: TGTGCCAGCAGCCAATGGACAAAGCGGGAGACCCAGTACTTC. Translation gives CASSQWTKRETQYF.

The J gene is TRBJ2-3, the V gene TRBV7-2; perhaps TRBD1 as D (6 bases). CDR1 and CDR2 (germline): SGHTA, FQGNSA. The V and J ends lost 1 base and 2 bases respectively, with 13 bases between them. The CDR3 runs 16 residues. In DNA, the CDR3 is TGTGCCAGCAGCTTAGGTCCTAGGGGGAACACAGATACGCAGTATTTT. Its protein product is CASSLGPRGNTDTQYF. Drawing the rest from reference TRBV7-2 and TRBJ2-3, the complete variable domain is GAGVSQSPSNKVTEKGKDVELRCDPISGHTALYWYRQSLGQGLEFLIYFQGNSAPDKSGLPSDRFSAERTGGSVSTLTIQRTQQEDSAVYLCASSLGPRGNTDTQYFGPGTRLTVL.

This clone was seen once. This chain joins TRBV6-5 and TRBJ2-6, with 7 bases aligning to TRBD1. V shed 10 bases, J shed 1 base, and the junction held 4 bases outside the gene matches. This CDR3 spans 14 amino acids. The germline V gene has CDR1 MNHEY and CDR2 SVGAGI. CDR3 loop: CATIRGSGANVLTF. In nucleotides, the CDR3 is TGTGCCACGATCAGGGGGTCTGGGGCCAACGTCCTGACTTTC.

This clone was counted once. The V and J genes are TRBV5-1 and TRBJ1-1, with D possibly matching TRBD1 (6 bases). Trimming left V 2 bases short and J 5 bases short, with 13 bases between. The CDR3 spans 14 residues. Germline V gene data show CDR1 as SGHRS and CDR2 as YFSETQ. The CDR3 loop reads CASSLYREGTEAFF. CDR3 DNA sequence: TGCGCCAGCAGCTTATACAGGGAGGGAACTGAAGCTTTCTTT. Together with reference TRBV5-1 and TRBJ1-1, the CDR3 gives the full variable domain: KAGVTQTPRYLIKTRGQQVTLSCSPISGHRSVSWYQQTPGQGLQFLFEYFSETQRNKGNFPGRFSGRQFSNSRSEMNVSTLELGDSALYLCASSLYREGTEAFFGQGTRLTVV.